This TCR beta chain was sequenced in a study of shared clonotypes between healthy human individuals. Study summary: Researchers drew samples from a couple of women and a few men aged 18 to 49.

This clone occurred a few times. Sequence at one end of the junction differs from germline and may be a read error. It was at deep level that the assay was run. Among the unsorted PBMC samples, replicate PCRs used about 280 ng DNA, approximately 30,000 T cell genomes. How the authors handled the data: Because ImmunoSEQ provided only junction sequences with no quality scores, the filtering differed. Produced via immunoSEQ multiplex PCR; TCRdb's table is partial and in-frame only. That table supplies the V and J calls and clone size; D and trimming were determined from the DNA. Of roughly 490,000 clones in the sample, about 79% were seen once. Germline CDR1 and CDR2: SGHAT and FQNNGV. The CDR3 consists of 14 residues.

The gene calls are TRBV11-2 and TRBJ2-6; tentatively, D is TRBD1 or TRBD2 (7 bases each). This receptor was identified in a woman in her thirties or forties in good health. Some clones in this sample may be carry-over from other donors' samples. The material sequenced was PBMCs. The CDR3, as DNA: TGTGCCGGCAGGGGGAGGGCTGGGGCCAACGTCCTGACTTTC. Translation: CAGRGRAGANVLTF.